This TCR beta chain derives from a study of chemoradiotherapy in HPV16-positive cancers. Study results and caveats: HPV-responsive T-cell expansion during chemoradiotherapy was linked to improved recurrence-free survival in HPV16-positive patients. Non-HPV-specific T cells did not expand in tumors during treatment, whereas candidate HPV-specific clones and E7-related motifs did.

Comment on this clone: Its specificity is unknown.

The CDR3 has 15 residues. The ends lost 6 bases at V and 4 bases at J; junction bases unmatched: 12. CDR1 is SGHTA, CDR2 FQGNSA, per germline. Some clones are missing from TCRdb's copy, which holds only in-frame ones; the method was immunoSEQ multiplex PCR. The sample holds around 25,000 clones, roughly nine tenths seen once. This sample comprised blood, obtained from a patient who underwent chemoradiotherapy. This receptor was identified in a human donor with HPV-associated anogenital cancer. This chain links TRBV7-2 with TRBJ2-7; 7 bases agree with TRBD1. The chain's CDR3 is CASSRLAGGRYEQYF. The CDR3 DNA reads as TGTGCCAGCAGTCGACTGGCAGGGGGAAGATACGAGCAGTACTTC. The full variable domain, in which reference TRBV7-2 and TRBJ2-7 provide the parts outside the CDR3, is GAGVSQSPSNKVTEKGKDVELRCDPISGHTALYWYRQSLGQGLEFLIYFQGNSAPDKSGLPSDRFSAERTGGSVSTLTIQRTQQEDSAVYLCASSRLAGGRYEQYFGPGTRLTVT.